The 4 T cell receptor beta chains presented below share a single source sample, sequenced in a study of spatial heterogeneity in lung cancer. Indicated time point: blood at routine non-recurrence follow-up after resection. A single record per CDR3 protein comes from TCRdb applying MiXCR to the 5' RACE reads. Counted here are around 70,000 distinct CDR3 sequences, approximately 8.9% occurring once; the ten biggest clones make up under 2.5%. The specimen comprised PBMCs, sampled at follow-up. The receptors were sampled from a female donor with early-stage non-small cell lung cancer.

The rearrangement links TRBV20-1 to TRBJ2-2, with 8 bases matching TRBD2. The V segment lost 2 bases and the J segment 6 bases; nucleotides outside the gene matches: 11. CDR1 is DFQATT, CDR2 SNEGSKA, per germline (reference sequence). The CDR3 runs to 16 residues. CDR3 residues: CSARHPSRREAGELFF. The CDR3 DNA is TGCAGTGCTAGACACCCCTCGAGGCGGGAGGCCGGGGAGCTGTTTTTT.

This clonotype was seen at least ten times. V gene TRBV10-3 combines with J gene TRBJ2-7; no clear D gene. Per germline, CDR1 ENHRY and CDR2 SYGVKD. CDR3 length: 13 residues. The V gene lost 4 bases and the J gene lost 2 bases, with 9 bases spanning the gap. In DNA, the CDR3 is TGTGCCATCAGTGCTTCACAGACCTACGAGCAGTACTTC. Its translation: CAISASQTYEQYF.

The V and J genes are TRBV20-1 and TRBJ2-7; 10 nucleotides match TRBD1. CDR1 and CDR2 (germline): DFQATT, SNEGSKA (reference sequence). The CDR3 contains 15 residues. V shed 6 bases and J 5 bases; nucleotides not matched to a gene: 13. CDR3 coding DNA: TGCAGTGCCCCAGACCCAGGCGGGACAGGGGACGAGCAGTACTTC. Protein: CSAPDPGGTGDEQYF.

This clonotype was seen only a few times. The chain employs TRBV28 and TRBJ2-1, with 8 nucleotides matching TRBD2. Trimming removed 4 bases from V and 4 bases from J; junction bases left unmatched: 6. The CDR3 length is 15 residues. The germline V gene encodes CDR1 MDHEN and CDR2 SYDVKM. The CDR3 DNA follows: TGTGCCAGCAGTTCCATAGCGGGGAAATACAATGAGCAGTTCTTC. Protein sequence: CASSSIAGKYNEQFF.